This entry lists 28 T cell receptor beta chains sequenced from one sample in a study of shared clonotypes between healthy human individuals. Profiled with immunoSEQ multiplex PCR; TCRdb holds only in-frame clones, not every one. The sample has some 1.5 million clones, around 97% seen once. The sequenced sample consisted of naive CD4+ T cells sorted from blood. Stated subset: CD45RA+ positively selected. These receptors came from a man aged 30 to 39 in good health.

The chain combines TRBV6-1 with TRBJ2-2, with D perhaps being TRBD1 or TRBD2 (6 bases each). CDR1 is MNHNS and CDR2 is SASEGT in the germline V gene. This CDR3 is 14 amino acids long. V lost 6 bases to trimming and J lost 10 bases, with 18 bases between them. The CDR3: CASSRGQGTLELFF. For the CDR3, the DNA is TGTGCCAGCAGCCGCGGGCAGGGGACTTTGGAGCTGTTTTTT.

V is TRBV11-3 and J is TRBJ1-4; TRBD1 is a possible D gene (6 bases). With 5 bases removed from V and 0 bases from J, the gap between germline ends came to 25 bases. This CDR3 spans 20 amino acids. Germline V gene sequence: CDR1 SGHNT, CDR2 YENEEA. The CDR3 DNA sequence: TGTGCCAGCAGCCAACCTAAAGGACAGAGGATTATCCCAACTAATGAAAAACTGTTTTTT. This sequence encodes CASSQPKGQRIIPTNEKLFF. The full variable domain, its missing parts supplied by reference TRBV11-3 and TRBJ1-4, is EAGVVQSPRYKIIEKKQPVAFWCNPISGHNTLYWYLQNLGQGPELLIRYENEEAVDDSQLPKDRFSAERLKGVDSTLKIQPAELGDSAVYLCASSQPKGQRIIPTNEKLFFGSGTQLSVL.

The chain links TRBV2 to TRBJ2-1, with 7 bases aligning to TRBD1. The CDR3 length is 15 residues. The junction had 9 bases not matched to a gene; V was cut back by 2 bases and J by 8 bases. Per germline, CDR1 SNHLY and CDR2 FYNNEI. The CDR3 loop reads CASSESRQGVHEQFF. The CDR3 DNA is TGTGCCAGCAGTGAAAGTCGGCAGGGGGTCCATGAGCAGTTCTTC.

This rearrangement joins TRBV11-1 to TRBJ2-3; 7 nucleotides align to TRBD1. Germline values: CDR1 SGHAT, CDR2 FQDESV (reference sequence). The CDR3 runs to 19 residues. J was trimmed by 0 bases and V by 2 bases; bases with no gene match: 14. This CDR3 reads CASSLRARDSIFSTDTQYF. The DNA of the CDR3 is TGTGCCAGCAGCTTAAGGGCCCGGGACAGCATTTTTAGCACAGATACGCAGTATTTT. The whole variable domain, filled in from reference TRBV11-1 and TRBJ2-3, reads EAEVAQSPRYKITEKSQAVAFWCDPISGHATLYWYRQILGQGPELLVQFQDESVVDDSQLPKDRFSAERLKGVDSTLKIQPAELGDSAMYLCASSLRARDSIFSTDTQYFGPGTRLTVL.

The V gene is TRBV2, the J gene TRBJ1-1; D uncertain. V was clipped by 9 bases and J by 3 bases, with 14 bases between them. The CDR3 covers 13 residues. Germline CDR1 reads SNHLY; CDR2 reads FYNNEI. In DNA form, the CDR3 reads TGTGCCAGGAGGCAGCGAAGAGACACTGAAGCTTTCTTT. It is translated as CARRQRRDTEAFF. The full variable domain, rest sourced from reference TRBV2 and TRBJ1-1, is EPEVTQTPSHQVTQMGQEVILRCVPISNHLYFYWYRQILGQKVEFLVSFYNNEISEKSEIFDDQFSVERPDGSNFTLKIRSTKLEDSAMYFCARRQRRDTEAFFGQGTRLTVV.

The chain employs TRBV7-8 and TRBJ2-3; 11 nucleotides line up with TRBD2. CDR1 and CDR2 from the germline V gene are SGHVS and FQNEAQ. V lost 1 base and J lost 6; bases outside the gene matches: 3. This CDR3 comprises 15 residues. The CDR3 reads CASSLELAGADTQYF. CDR3 in DNA: TGTGCCAGCAGCTTAGAACTAGCGGGGGCCGATACGCAGTATTTT.

The chain uses TRBV6-1 and TRBJ1-5; 7 bases are a match to TRBD1. The V gene end was trimmed by 4 bases and the J gene end by 0 bases; junction bases not matched to a gene: 12. The germline V gene has CDR1 MNHNS and CDR2 SASEGT. The CDR3 runs 18 residues. CDR3 coding DNA: TGTGCCAGCAGTGGTTCCGGGACAGAGTACCGTAGCAATCAGCCCCAGCATTTT. Translating it yields CASSGSGTEYRSNQPQHF.

As concerns this clone: This sample includes further DNA sequences coding for the same CDR3. The chain couples TRBV27 to TRBJ2-5; no clear D gene. V was shortened by 4 bases and J by 4 bases, with 4 bases between the two germline ends. The CDR3 length is 11 residues. Per the germline V gene, CDR1 is MNHEY and CDR2 is SMNVEV (reference sequence). CDR3 nucleotides: TGTGCCAGCAGTTCAGGAGAGACCCAGTACTTC. Its protein is CASSSGETQYF.

The chain is built from TRBV19 and TRBJ2-1; 9 bases agree with TRBD2. Per the germline V gene, CDR1 is LNHDA and CDR2 is SQIVND (reference sequence). V gave up 7 bases and J gave up 4 bases; unmatched junction bases: 8. This CDR3 contains 15 residues. CDR3 residues: CASKLSLAGYNEQFF. The CDR3 DNA follows: TGTGCCAGTAAACTGAGCCTAGCGGGATACAATGAGCAGTTCTTC.

The chain uses TRBV6-1 and TRBJ2-5; D possibly corresponds to TRBD1 (6 bases). The CDR3 is made up of 14 amino acids. CDR1 is MNHNS and CDR2 is SASEGT in the germline V gene. Trimming took off 6 bases at V and 1 base at J, with 12 bases between the two ends. The CDR3 protein is CASRFYRVQETQYF. CDR3 sequence (DNA): TGTGCCAGCAGATTTTACAGGGTCCAAGAGACCCAGTACTTC.

Of note for this clone: Different DNA sequences within this sample yield the same CDR3. The chain links TRBV28 to TRBJ2-7, with D possibly TRBD1 on 5 matching bases. The CDR3 sequence is 13 residues long. Per the germline V gene, CDR1 is MDHEN and CDR2 is SYDVKM. Trimming took off 3 bases at V and 2 bases at J, with 8 bases between the two ends. This chain's CDR3 is CASSLAGTYEQYF. The CDR3 nucleotides read TGTGCCAGCAGTTTGGCAGGGACCTACGAGCAGTACTTC. Combining the CDR3 with reference TRBV28 and TRBJ2-7 gives the whole variable domain DVKVTQSSRYLVKRTGEKVFLECVQDMDHENMFWYRQDPGLGLRLIYFSYDVKMKEKGDIPEGYSVSREKKERFSLILESASTNQTSMYLCASSLAGTYEQYFGPGTRLTVT.

The gene calls are TRBV4-3 and TRBJ1-2, with D hard to call. CDR1 is LGHNA, CDR2 YSLEER, per germline. V was cut by 1 base and J by 2 bases, with 11 bases left in between. The CDR3 has 15 amino acids. CDR3 residues: CASSQGTMMNYGYTF. The DNA for the CDR3 is TGCGCCAGCAGCCAAGGGACGATGATGAACTATGGCTACACCTTC.

This clone has a single count. The chain has TRBV5-1 and TRBJ1-2, with TRBD1 identical over 7 bases. The V segment lost 1 base and the J segment 5 bases; nucleotides outside the gene matches: 14. Per the germline V gene, CDR1 is SGHRS and CDR2 is YFSETQ. CDR3 length: 17 amino acids. The CDR3 is CASSLSFGGGQAYGYTF. CDR3 bases: TGCGCCAGCAGCTTGTCTTTTGGAGGGGGCCAAGCATATGGCTACACCTTC. The variable domain in full, with the rest retrieved from reference TRBV5-1 and TRBJ1-2, is KAGVTQTPRYLIKTRGQQVTLSCSPISGHRSVSWYQQTPGQGLQFLFEYFSETQRNKGNFPGRFSGRQFSNSRSEMNVSTLELGDSALYLCASSLSFGGGQAYGYTFGSGTRLTVV.

The chain is built from TRBV29-1 and TRBJ2-3; D gene ambiguous. Germline assignment: CDR1 SQVTM and CDR2 ANQGSEA. Trimming removed 6 bases at V and 5 bases at J, with 15 bases between. The CDR3 has 13 amino acids. CDR3 loop: CSVVVPPVDTQYF. The CDR3 DNA is TGCAGCGTCGTAGTCCCCCCGGTAGATACGCAGTATTTT.

V gene TRBV5-1 combines with J gene TRBJ1-1; D gene ambiguous. Per germline, CDR1 SGHRS and CDR2 YFSETQ. The CDR3 consists of 14 residues. The V end was cut by 2 bases, the J end by 1 base, with 9 bases between. In DNA, the CDR3 is TGCGCCAGCAGCTTTTGGGGATCGAACACTGAAGCTTTCTTT. It yields the protein CASSFWGSNTEAFF.

V usage is TRBV9 and J usage is TRBJ1-1; D not certain. V lost 0 bases to trimming and J lost 0 bases, with 9 bases between them. This CDR3 is 15 amino acids long. Germline CDR1 reads SGDLS; CDR2 reads YYNGEE. The CDR3 nucleotides are TGTGCCAGCAGCGTAGGAGACAACGTGAACACTGAAGCTTTCTTT. Its protein is CASSVGDNVNTEAFF.

On this clone itself: This same CDR3 is encoded by further DNA sequences in the sample. The rearrangement links TRBV5-1 to TRBJ2-3; tentatively, D is TRBD2 (5 bases). Trimming left V 5 bases short and J 1 base short, with 11 bases between. CDR3 size: 14 residues. Germline CDR1 is SGHRS and CDR2 is YFSETQ. Written as DNA, the CDR3 is TGCGCCAGCAGTCCAAGGACTGGCACAGATACGCAGTATTTT. It specifies CASSPRTGTDTQYF.

The J gene is TRBJ1-5, the V gene TRBV27, with D tentatively TRBD1 (5 bases). In germline, CDR1 is MNHEY, CDR2 SMNVEV (reference sequence). The CDR3 covers 13 residues. Trimming shortened V by 1 base and J by 7 bases, and 8 bases separated the two germline ends. The DNA for the CDR3 is TGTGCCAGCAGTTTATTCAGGGACCAGCCCCAGCATTTT. It translates to CASSLFRDQPQHF.

This chain links TRBV19 with TRBJ2-1; 13 bases map to TRBD2. Losses at the gene ends were 5 bases for V and 9 bases for J; bases not matched to a gene: 7. In germline, CDR1 is LNHDA, CDR2 SQIVND (reference sequence). The CDR3 length is 15 residues. The CDR3 spells CASSSGLAGSGEQFF. CDR3 sequence (DNA): TGTGCCAGTAGTTCGGGACTAGCGGGATCGGGTGAGCAGTTCTTC. The whole variable domain, filled in from reference TRBV19 and TRBJ2-1, reads DGGITQSPKYLFRKEGQNVTLSCEQNLNHDAMYWYRQDPGQGLRLIYYSQIVNDFQKGDIAEGYSVSREKKESFPLTVTSAQKNPTAFYLCASSSGLAGSGEQFFGPGTRLTVL.

The rearrangement links TRBV29-1 to TRBJ2-1; a possible D gene is TRBD1 (5 bases). V was shortened by 5 bases and J by 9 bases, with 11 bases between the two germline ends. The CDR3 extends over 11 amino acids. Germline V gene sequence: CDR1 SQVTM, CDR2 ANQGSEA. The CDR3 nucleotides are TGCAGCGTTAAAGGGGCGAGTGAGCAGTTCTTC. Translating gives CSVKGASEQFF.

The V call is TRBV5-8, the J call TRBJ2-2; possibly TRBD2 for D (6 bases). The length of the CDR3 is 15 residues. From germline, CDR1 is SGHTS and CDR2 YDEGEE. Trimming took off 2 bases at V and 5 bases at J, with 13 bases between the two ends. CDR3 coding DNA: TGTGCCAGCAGCTTCCGTCTGGAGGGAACCGGGGAGCTGTTTTTT. This sequence encodes CASSFRLEGTGELFF.

This chain links TRBV10-3 with TRBJ1-5; D might be TRBD1 (6 bases). Per the germline V gene, CDR1 is ENHRY and CDR2 is SYGVKD. This CDR3 spans 15 amino acids. Trimming shortened V by 4 bases and J by 3 bases, and 13 bases separated the two germline ends. The chain's CDR3 is CAISVVGANNQPQHF. The CDR3 coding sequence is TGTGCCATCAGTGTTGTGGGGGCTAACAATCAGCCCCAGCATTTT.

The J gene is TRBJ1-3, the V gene TRBV29-1; D not certain. CDR1 SQVTM and CDR2 ANQGSEA come from the germline V gene. The CDR3 consists of 13 residues. Trimming stripped 5 bases from V and 1 base from J, with 9 bases between. The CDR3 loop reads CSVKGSSGNTIYF. The DNA of the CDR3 is TGCAGCGTTAAAGGGTCATCTGGAAACACCATATATTTT.

The chain links TRBV5-6 to TRBJ1-3; D perhaps matches TRBD1 (6 bases). This CDR3 contains 15 residues. CDR1 is SGHDT and CDR2 is YYEEEE in the germline V gene. V lost 3 bases to trimming and J lost 4 bases, with 14 bases between them. CDR3 amino acids: CASSYTGRSGNTIYF. CDR3 bases: TGTGCCAGCAGCTATACAGGGAGATCCGGAAACACCATATATTTT.

The chain uses TRBV28 and TRBJ1-3; D gene ambiguous. Between the trimmed V and J ends, which lost 8 bases and 4 bases, there was a span of 9 bases. The CDR3 extends over 12 amino acids. Germline values: CDR1 MDHEN, CDR2 SYDVKM. CDR3: CASGKQGNTIYF. The CDR3 nucleotides are TGTGCCAGCGGCAAACAGGGAAACACCATATATTTT.

The chain is built from TRBV21-1 and TRBJ1-2; TRBD1, the D gene given by the table, was not confirmed from the DNA. TRBV21-1 is marked as a pseudogene. The length of the CDR3 is 18 residues. The CDR3 nucleotides read TGTGCCAGCACCTTGAGTCGAGCCGGGACAGGGGTTTTTGTGGGCTACACCTTC. Protein: CASTLSRAGTGVFVGYTF.

The V gene is TRBV5-5, the J gene TRBJ2-1, with D unclear. Germline loops: CDR1 SGHKS, CDR2 YYEKEE (reference sequence). Trimming shortened V by 1 base and J by 9 bases, and 17 bases separated the two germline ends. The CDR3 covers 15 residues. In nucleotides, the CDR3 is TGTGCCAGCAGCTTGATGCCACCGCCCGCCAGTGAGCAGTTCTTC. It translates to CASSLMPPPASEQFF.

The gene calls are TRBV18 and TRBJ2-5; D gene ambiguous. Germline-derived CDR1 and CDR2 are KGHSH and LQKENI. CDR3 length: 14 amino acids. V was shortened by 1 base and J by 0 bases, with 6 bases between the two germline ends. Here the CDR3 reads CASSPLQDQETQYF. CDR3 nucleotides: TGTGCCAGCTCACCACTCCAGGACCAAGAGACCCAGTACTTC.